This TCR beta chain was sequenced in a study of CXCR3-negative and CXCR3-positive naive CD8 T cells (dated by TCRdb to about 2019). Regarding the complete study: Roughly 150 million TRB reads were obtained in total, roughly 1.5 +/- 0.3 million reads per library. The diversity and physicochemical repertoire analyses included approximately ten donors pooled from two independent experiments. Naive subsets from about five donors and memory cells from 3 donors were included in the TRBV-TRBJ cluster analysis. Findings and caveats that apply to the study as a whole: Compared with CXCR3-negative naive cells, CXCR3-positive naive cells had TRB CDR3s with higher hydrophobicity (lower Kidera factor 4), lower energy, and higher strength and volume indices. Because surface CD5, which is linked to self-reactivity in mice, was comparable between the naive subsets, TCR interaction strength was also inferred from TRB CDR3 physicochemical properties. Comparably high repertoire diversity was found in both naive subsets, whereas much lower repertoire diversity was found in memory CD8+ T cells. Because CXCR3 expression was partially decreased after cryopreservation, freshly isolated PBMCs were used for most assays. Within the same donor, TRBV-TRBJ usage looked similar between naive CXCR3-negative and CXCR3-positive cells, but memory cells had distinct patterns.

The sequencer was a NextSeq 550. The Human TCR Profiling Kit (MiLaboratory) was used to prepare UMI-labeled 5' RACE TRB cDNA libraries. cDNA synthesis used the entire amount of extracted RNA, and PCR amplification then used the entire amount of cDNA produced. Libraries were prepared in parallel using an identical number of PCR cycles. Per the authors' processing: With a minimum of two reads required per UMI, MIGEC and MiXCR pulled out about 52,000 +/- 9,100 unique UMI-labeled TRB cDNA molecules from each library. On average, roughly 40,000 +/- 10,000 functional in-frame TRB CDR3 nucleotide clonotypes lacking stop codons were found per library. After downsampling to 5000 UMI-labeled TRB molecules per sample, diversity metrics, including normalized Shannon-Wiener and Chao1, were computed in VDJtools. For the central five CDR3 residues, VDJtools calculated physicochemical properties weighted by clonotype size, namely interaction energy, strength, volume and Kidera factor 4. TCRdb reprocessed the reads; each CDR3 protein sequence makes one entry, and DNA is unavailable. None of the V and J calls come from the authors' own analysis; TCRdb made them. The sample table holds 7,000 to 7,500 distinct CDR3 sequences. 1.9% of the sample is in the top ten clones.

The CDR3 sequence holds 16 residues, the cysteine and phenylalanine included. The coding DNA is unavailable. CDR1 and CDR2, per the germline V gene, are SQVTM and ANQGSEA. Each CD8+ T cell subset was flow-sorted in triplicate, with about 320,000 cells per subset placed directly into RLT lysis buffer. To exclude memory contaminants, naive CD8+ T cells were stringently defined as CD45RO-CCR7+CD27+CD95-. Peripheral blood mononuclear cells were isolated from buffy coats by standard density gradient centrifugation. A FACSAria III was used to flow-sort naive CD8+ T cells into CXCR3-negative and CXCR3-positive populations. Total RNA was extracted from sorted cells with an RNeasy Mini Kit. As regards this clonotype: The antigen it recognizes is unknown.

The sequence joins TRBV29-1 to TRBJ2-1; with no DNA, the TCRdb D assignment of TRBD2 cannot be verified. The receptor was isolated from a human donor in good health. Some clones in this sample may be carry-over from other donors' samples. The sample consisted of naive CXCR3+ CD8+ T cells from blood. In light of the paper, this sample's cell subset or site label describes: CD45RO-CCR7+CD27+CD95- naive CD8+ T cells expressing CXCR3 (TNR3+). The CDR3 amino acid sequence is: CSVPSGTSGSINEQFF.